Listed here are 21 T cell receptor beta chains from one sample, sequenced in a study of neurological immune-mediated disorders. TCRdb reprocessed the 5' RACE reads with MiXCR, giving one entry per CDR3 protein. The sample lists 60,000 to 85,000 distinct CDR3 sequences; less than 5.5% were seen once. Sequencing used PBMCs. These receptors were collected from a man in his late teens or twenties with multiple sclerosis.

This clonotype was recorded at least ten times. The V and J genes are TRBV10-3 and TRBJ2-1; 13 bases are shared with TRBD2. Looked up from germline, CDR1 is ENHRY and CDR2 is SYGVKD. CDR3 length: 15 amino acids. Trimming took 6 bases from V and 5 from J; bases not matched to a gene: 4. The CDR3 DNA follows: TGTGCCATCAGAATTACTAGCGGGAGGGACAATGAGCAGTTCTTC. Protein sequence: CAIRITSGRDNEQFF.

This clonotype has ten or more counts. The chain links TRBV20-1 to TRBJ2-2, with 7 nucleotides matching TRBD1. Trimming at V came to 2 bases and at J to 3 bases, leaving 3 bases not matched to a gene. CDR1 DFQATT and CDR2 SNEGSKA come from the germline V gene (reference sequence). CDR3 length: 14 amino acids. The CDR3 sequence: CSARFQGDTGELFF. CDR3 DNA: TGCAGTGCTAGATTTCAGGGGGACACCGGGGAGCTGTTTTTT.

This clonotype appeared many times. This rearrangement joins TRBV24-1 to TRBJ2-6; D is perhaps TRBD1 (5 bases). CDR1 KGHDR and CDR2 SFDVKD come from the germline V gene. CDR3 size: 16 residues. V was cut by 4 bases and J by 0 bases, with 9 bases left in between. DNA for the CDR3: TGTGCCACCAGTGACCCAGGGCCCTCTGGGGCCAACGTCCTGACTTTC. It specifies CATSDPGPSGANVLTF.

This clonotype was found many times. The chain joins TRBV7-8 to TRBJ1-2; D is possibly TRBD1 (5 bases). V lost 5 bases and J 6 bases, leaving 19 bases between the germline ends. Germline CDR1 and CDR2: SGHVS and FQNEAQ. The CDR3 is made up of 15 amino acids. The CDR3 DNA sequence: TGTGCCAGCAGCCTGGGCCTACGGGGCGGAGATGGCTACACCTTC. Translating gives CASSLGLRGGDGYTF. Complete variable domain (other parts from reference TRBV7-8 and TRBJ1-2): GAGVSQSPRYKVAKRGQDVALRCDPISGHVSLFWYQQALGQGPEFLTYFQNEAQLDKSGLPSDRFFAERPEGSVSTLKIQRTQQEDSAVYLCASSLGLRGGDGYTFGSGTRLTVV.

The rearrangement links TRBV12-3 or TRBV12-4 to TRBJ2-1; D uncertain. The CDR3 is made up of 14 amino acids. Trimming took off 7 bases at V and 5 bases at J, with 15 bases between the two ends. The CDR3 nucleotides are TGTGCCAGCACCCTCCGCCATCGGGACAATGAGCAGTTCTTC. It yields the protein CASTLRHRDNEQFF.

This clonotype was seen only a few times. A clone one base away is much larger, so this may be a read error. The V call is TRBV12-3 or TRBV12-4, the J call TRBJ1-5, with D possibly matching TRBD1 (6 bases). This CDR3 spans 14 amino acids. Trimming left V 3 bases short and J 6 bases short, with 12 bases between. The CDR3 DNA reads TGTGCCAGCAGTTTTCAAAAGGGGGGTCAGCCCCAGCATTTT. Encoded protein: CASSFQKGGQPQHF.

On this clonotype itself: A much larger clone sits a single nucleotide away, making a read error possible. V is TRBV5-1 and J is TRBJ2-1, with a weak D call TRBD1 (5 bases). With 4 bases removed from V and 9 bases from J, the gap between germline ends came to 11 bases. Germline CDR1 and CDR2: SGHRS and YFSETQ. The CDR3 covers 12 residues. The CDR3 spells CASSIGQGEQFF. CDR3 sequence (DNA): TGCGCCAGCAGCATCGGGCAGGGTGAGCAGTTCTTC. The variable domain in full, completed from reference TRBV5-1 and TRBJ2-1, reads KAGVTQTPRYLIKTRGQQVTLSCSPISGHRSVSWYQQTPGQGLQFLFEYFSETQRNKGNFPGRFSGRQFSNSRSEMNVSTLELGDSALYLCASSIGQGEQFFGPGTRLTVL.

The chain employs TRBV5-1 and TRBJ1-4, with no clear D. V lost 4 bases and J 8 bases, leaving 21 bases between the germline ends. The CDR3 runs 16 residues. Germline V lookup: CDR1 SGHRS, CDR2 YFSETQ. The CDR3: CASSQRTGAGEEKLFF. Here the CDR3 DNA reads TGCGCCAGCAGCCAACGTACGGGCGCTGGAGAGGAAAAACTGTTTTTT.

This clonotype was seen repeatedly, ten times or more. DNA for the CDR3: TGCAGCGTTGTCCTGTTCTCCTACAATGAGCAGTTCTTC. Protein: CSVVLFSYNEQFF. The rearrangement links TRBV29-1 to TRBJ2-1; D not resolved. From germline, CDR1 is SQVTM and CDR2 ANQGSEA. V was shortened by 4 bases and J by 0 bases, with 7 bases between the two germline ends. The CDR3 sequence is 13 residues long.

This clonotype came up many times. This sequence joins TRBV20-1 and TRBJ1-2; TRBD1 might be the D (5 bases). Per germline, CDR1 DFQATT and CDR2 SNEGSKA (reference sequence). Trimming took 3 bases from V and 6 from J, leaving 14 bases between them. The CDR3 spans 13 residues. The CDR3 loop is CSASGTIKHGYTF. DNA for the CDR3: TGCAGTGCTAGCGGGACGATAAAACATGGCTACACCTTC.

The rearrangement uses TRBV12-3 or TRBV12-4 and TRBJ2-2; 9 bases align to TRBD1. With V trimmed by 7 bases and J by 6 bases, 9 bases remained unmatched. CDR3 length: 15 residues. CDR3: CASILEDRGAGELFF. The CDR3 DNA sequence: TGTGCCAGCATCTTAGAAGACAGGGGGGCCGGGGAGCTGTTTTTT.

In its sample, this clonotype was seen many times. The chain joins TRBV7-3 to TRBJ2-2; 10 bases are a match to TRBD2. This CDR3 is 16 amino acids long. J lost 7 bases, V lost 3 bases, and 8 bases had no gene match. Germline V gives CDR1 SGHTA, CDR2 FQGTGA. CDR3 nucleotide sequence: TGTGCCAGCAGCTTCTTAGCGGGAGGACGCGGCGGGGAGCTGTTTTTT. Translating gives CASSFLAGGRGGELFF.

At least ten counts were recorded for this clonotype. The J gene is TRBJ2-3, the V gene TRBV12-3 or TRBV12-4, with a possible D match to TRBD2 (5 bases). This CDR3 has 14 residues. V gave up 5 bases and J gave up 0 bases, with 9 bases separating them. This chain's CDR3 is CASSLWTSTDTQYF. Written as DNA, the CDR3 is TGTGCCAGCAGTCTCTGGACTAGCACAGATACGCAGTATTTT.

This clonotype was seen more than once but under ten times. The chain recombines TRBV5-1 with TRBJ2-1; D may be TRBD1 (5 bases). Trimming pared 4 bases from V and 4 bases from J, leaving 12 bases between. Germline assignment: CDR1 SGHRS and CDR2 YFSETQ. The CDR3 has 14 residues. The CDR3 region is CASSRDSSYNEQFF. DNA for the CDR3: TGCGCCAGCAGCAGAGACAGTTCTTACAATGAGCAGTTCTTC. Full variable domain (rest looked up from reference TRBV5-1 and TRBJ2-1): KAGVTQTPRYLIKTRGQQVTLSCSPISGHRSVSWYQQTPGQGLQFLFEYFSETQRNKGNFPGRFSGRQFSNSRSEMNVSTLELGDSALYLCASSRDSSYNEQFFGPGTRLTVL.

Remarks on this clonotype: Just one base apart from a much larger clone, this may be a read error. The V and J genes are TRBV28 and TRBJ2-4; D is unclear. Looked up from germline, CDR1 is MDHEN and CDR2 is SYDVKM. CDR3 length: 11 amino acids. DNA of the CDR3: TGTGCCAGCAGTTTGCAAAAAATTCAGTACTTC. It specifies CASSLQKIQYF.

This clonotype was detected many times. This chain links TRBV11-2 with TRBJ2-7; the D is unclear. Germline lookup yields CDR1 SGHAT and CDR2 FQNNGV. The CDR3 is 14 amino acids. Between the trimmed V and J ends, which lost 1 base and 2 bases, there was a span of 9 bases. CDR3 bases: TGTGCCAGCAGCTTAGCATACAATACCTACGAGCAGTACTTC. Protein product: CASSLAYNTYEQYF. The full variable domain, with the rest looked up from reference TRBV11-2 and TRBJ2-7, is EAGVAQSPRYKIIEKRQSVAFWCNPISGHATLYWYQQILGQGPKLLIQFQNNGVVDDSQLPKDRFSAERLKGVDSTLKIQPAKLEDSAVYLCASSLAYNTYEQYFGPGTRLTVT.

This clonotype was observed at least ten times. The CDR3 region has the DNA TGTGCCAGCAGAGATCGGACGGGGAGGTCACCCCTCCACTTT. It encodes CASRDRTGRSPLHF. This chain uses TRBV7-8 with TRBJ1-6, with D unresolved. The CDR3 consists of 14 residues. Germline V gives CDR1 SGHVS, CDR2 FQNEAQ. V was shortened by 6 bases and J by 10 bases, with 16 bases between the two germline ends.

The sample holds many counts of this clonotype. V usage is TRBV20-1 and J usage is TRBJ1-2, with 7 nucleotides matching TRBD1. The trim removed 3 bases at V and 5 bases at J, leaving 18 bases unmatched. CDR1 is DFQATT, CDR2 SNEGSKA, per germline (reference sequence). This CDR3 comprises 17 residues. CDR3 in amino acids: CSASNRGRLRDHYGYTF. The CDR3 DNA is TGCAGTGCTAGCAATAGGGGGCGATTGAGGGATCATTATGGCTACACCTTC.

In the case of this clonotype: A much bigger clone sits one base away, suggesting this may be a read error. The J gene is TRBJ1-5, the V gene TRBV9; D is unclear. The germline V gene has CDR1 SGDLS and CDR2 YYNGEE. The CDR3 loop spans 15 amino acids. Here the CDR3 DNA reads TGTGCCAGCAGCCTAGGACCCCAGGTTAATCAGCCCCAGAATTTT. Translating it yields CASSLGPQVNQPQNF.

This clonotype was counted many times. The rearrangement links TRBV4-3 to TRBJ2-1, with TRBD2 identical over 7 bases. The CDR3 covers 16 residues. Unmatched junction bases numbered 4, after V lost 0 bases and J lost 2 bases. Germline V CDR1 and CDR2: LGHNA, YSLEER. The CDR3: CASSQDGLAAYNEQFF. The CDR3 nucleotides read TGCGCCAGCAGCCAAGATGGCCTAGCGGCCTACAATGAGCAGTTCTTC.

This clonotype has ten or more counts. The chain recombines TRBV3-1 with TRBJ1-6; a weak D match, TRBD1 (6 bases). V lost 6 bases and J lost 10, with 16 bases in between. The CDR3 contains 14 residues. Germline lookup yields CDR1 LGHDT and CDR2 YNNKEL (reference sequence). CDR3 amino acids: CASRLNRVRSPLHF. In DNA, the CDR3 is TGTGCCAGCAGACTCAACAGGGTTAGGTCACCCCTCCACTTT.